Sequencing of this TCR beta chain was carried out in a study of blood T cell repertoires in COVID-19. Study overall: Samples came from the United States, Italy and Spain, spanning acute and convalescent COVID-19.

How the authors handled the data: Scientists estimated how many nucleated cells there were by amplifying reference gene primers. Only in-frame clones appear in the TCRdb table, and some are missing; sequencing was by immunoSEQ multiplex PCR. D and trimming were read from the DNA, whereas the V and J calls and clone size are those reported in that table. The sample carries some 160,000 clones, about 83% recorded once. Trimming removed 3 bases from V and 6 bases from J; junction bases left unmatched: 10. CDR1 is GTSNPN, CDR2 SVGIG, per germline (reference sequence). The CDR3 is 16 amino acids. A few counts support this clone.

The chain recombines TRBV30 with TRBJ2-7; 14 nucleotides align to TRBD2. The sequence derives from a woman older than 75 with acute or convalescent COVID-19. Sequences were obtained from peripheral blood. The CDR3 DNA is TGTGCCTGGAGCCAATTTGGGACTAGCGGGAGTCGCGAGCAGTACTTC. Translated, it gives CAWSQFGTSGSREQYF.